This is a list of T cell receptor beta chains from one sample in a study of shared clonotypes between healthy human individuals. TCRdb keeps only in-frame clones here, not all; method: immunoSEQ multiplex PCR. The table includes about 490,000 clones, about 84% detected once. The sample comprised PBMCs. These receptors were taken from a middle-aged woman in good health. Some clones in this sample may be carry-over from other donors' samples. CDR3s include the opening cysteine and the closing phenylalanine or tryptophan. A D gene is named only where the DNA matches it firmly. Rows give clone size only sometimes, using once, few, many, or a class for an expanded clone.

>TRBJ1-4|.|.|TRBV6-5
CASSYGDRTNEKLFF
TGTGCCAGCAGTTACGGGGACCGAACTAATGAAAAACTGTTTTTT
>TRBJ2-1|.|.|TRBV19
CASSISGGGNEQFF
TGTGCCAGTAGTATTAGCGGAGGGGGGAATGAGCAGTTCTTC
>TRBJ1-4|.|few|TRBV11-2
CASSQSAPTNEKLFF
TGTGCCAGCAGCCAGAGTGCTCCGACTAATGAAAAACTGTTTTTT
>TRBJ1-1|.|.|TRBV6-7
CASRLPDIPNTEAFF
TGTGCCAGCAGGCTACCGGACATTCCGAACACTGAAGCTTTCTTT
>TRBJ2-7|TRBD2|.|TRBV9
CASSGTSGSVYEQYF
TGTGCCAGCAGCGGTACTAGCGGGAGTGTGTACGAGCAGTACTTC
>TRBJ2-7|.|.|TRBV5-5
CASSLLGRYEQYF
TGTGCCAGCAGCTTGTTGGGAAGATACGAGCAGTACTTC
>TRBJ2-1|TRBD1|.|TRBV11-1
CASSLSAGTGGDEQFF
TGTGCCAGCAGCTTATCCGCCGGGACAGGGGGGGATGAGCAGTTCTTC
>TRBJ2-7|TRBD1|once|TRBV27
CASSLSPYDLTGTESYEQYF
TGTGCCAGCAGTTTATCACCCTACGACCTGACCGGGACAGAGTCCTACGAGCAGTACTTC
>TRBJ2-1|TRBD1|many|TRBV6-4
CARGGQGRGPGEQFF
TGTGCCAGGGGGGGACAGGGAAGAGGGCCCGGGGAGCAGTTCTTC
>TRBJ1-3|TRBD1|.|TRBV30
CAWSPTPGTQGNTIYF
TGTGCCTGGAGTCCCACCCCCGGGACACAGGGGAACACCATATATTTT
>TRBJ2-1|TRBD1|.|TRBV7-9
CASSLGGRRGRNNEQFF
TGTGCCAGCAGCTTAGGGGGCCGCAGGGGGCGGAACAATGAGCAGTTCTTC
>TRBJ2-6|.|many|TRBV6-1
CASSADPSGANVLTF
TGTGCCAGCAGCGCTGACCCCTCTGGGGCCAACGTCCTGACTTTC
>TRBJ1-5|.|many|TRBV2
CASTAMSYNQPQHF
TGTGCCAGCACCGCCATGTCCTACAATCAGCCCCAGCATTTT
>TRBJ2-1|TRBD2|once|TRBV5-1
CASRILAESSYNEQFF
TGCGCCAGCAGAATCCTAGCGGAGAGCTCCTACAATGAGCAGTTCTTC
>TRBJ2-1|TRBD2|.|TRBV6-6
CASSYGLAGVDEQFF
TGTGCCAGCAGTTACGGCCTAGCGGGAGTGGATGAGCAGTTCTTC
>TRBJ1-2|.|.|TRBV18
CASSESGTNYGYTF
TGTGCCAGCTCAGAATCCGGGACCAACTATGGCTACACCTTC
>TRBJ2-3|TRBD1|.|TRBV5-1
CASSLQGDTDTQYF
TGCGCCAGCAGCTTGCAGGGGGACACAGATACGCAGTATTTT
>TRBJ1-3|.|.|TRBV6-5
CASSERNTIYF
TGTGCCAGCAGTGAACGAAACACCATATATTTT
>TRBJ1-4|.|many|TRBV10-3
CAIGGGEKLFF
TGTGCCATTGGGGGGGGTGAAAAACTGTTTTTT
>TRBJ1-2|.|many|TRBV5-6
CASSLGDIYGYTF
TGTGCCAGCAGCTTGGGAGACATCTATGGCTACACCTTC
>TRBJ1-1|.|.|TRBV5-1
CASRGRSHSTEAFF
TGCGCCAGCAGGGGAAGGAGCCACAGCACTGAAGCTTTCTTT
>TRBJ2-5|.|once|TRBV19
CASSIDGGTQYF
TGTGCCAGTAGTATAGACGGGGGGACCCAGTACTTC
>TRBJ1-1|.|once|TRBV7-8
CASSLVTAPLNTEAFF
TGTGCCAGCAGCTTAGTAACCGCTCCCCTGAACACTGAAGCTTTCTTT
>TRBJ2-1|.|.|TRBV2
CASRAVVSSYNEQFF
TGTGCCAGCAGGGCAGTTGTCTCATCCTACAATGAGCAGTTCTTC
>TRBJ1-1|.|.|TRBV5-1
CASSPGSNTEAFF
TGCGCCAGCAGCCCCGGGAGTAACACTGAAGCTTTCTTT
>TRBJ1-4|.|.|TRBV6-1
CASIGVRGSEKLFF
TGTGCCAGCATCGGGGTACGTGGTAGTGAAAAACTGTTTTTT
>TRBJ1-1|.|.|TRBV27
CASSLGRMNTEAFF
TGTGCCAGCAGCCTAGGCCGCATGAACACTGAAGCTTTCTTT
>TRBJ2-7|.|.|TRBV9
CASSPGPNSYEQYF
TGTGCCAGCAGCCCCGGACCCAACTCCTACGAGCAGTACTTC
>TRBJ2-2|TRBD1|.|TRBV6-6
CASSYFGQGSTGELFF
TGTGCCAGCAGTTACTTTGGACAGGGGTCGACCGGGGAGCTGTTTTTT
>TRBJ1-5|.|.|TRBV6-1
CAISESSDSVSNQPQHF
TGTGCCATCAGTGAGTCGAGCGACAGTGTTAGCAATCAGCCCCAGCATTTT
>TRBJ2-7|TRBD2|.|TRBV15
CATSRAGGRAYEQYF
TGTGCCACCAGCAGAGCGGGCGGGAGGGCCTACGAGCAGTACTTC
>TRBJ2-1|.|.|TRBV5-1
CASSLVAGRYNEQFF
TGCGCCAGCAGCTTGGTGGCGGGGCGCTACAATGAGCAGTTCTTC
>TRBJ1-2|.|.|TRBV27
CASSFQGYYGYTF
TGTGCCAGCAGTTTCCAGGGATACTATGGCTACACCTTC
>TRBJ1-4|.|.|TRBV28
CASRGDTPNAGNEKLFF
TGTGCCAGCAGAGGGGACACTCCCAACGCGGGTAATGAAAAACTGTTTTTT
>TRBJ2-1|.|.|TRBV2
CASSAEASEPQQFF
TGTGCCAGCAGTGCAGAGGCTAGTGAGCCTCAGCAGTTCTTC
>TRBJ2-1|TRBD2|.|TRBV29-1
CSVEGGLAGGLEQFF
TGCAGCGTTGAGGGGGGACTAGCGGGAGGGCTTGAGCAGTTCTTC
>TRBJ2-5|TRBD2|.|TRBV18
CASLRLAGGGETQYF
TGTGCCAGCTTAAGACTAGCGGGAGGCGGAGAGACCCAGTACTTC
>TRBJ2-7|.|once|TRBV15
CATSRVSGGEQYF
TGTGCCACCAGCAGAGTCTCCGGGGGCGAGCAGTACTTC